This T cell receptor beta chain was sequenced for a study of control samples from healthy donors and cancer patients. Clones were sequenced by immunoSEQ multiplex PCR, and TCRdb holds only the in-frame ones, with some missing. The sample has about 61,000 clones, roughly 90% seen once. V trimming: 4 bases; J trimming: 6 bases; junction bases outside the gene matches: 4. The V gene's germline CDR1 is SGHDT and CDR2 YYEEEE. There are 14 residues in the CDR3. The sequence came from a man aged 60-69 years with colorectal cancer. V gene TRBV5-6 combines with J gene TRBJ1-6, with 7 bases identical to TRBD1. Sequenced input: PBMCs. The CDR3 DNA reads TGTGCCAGCAGCCTGGGACAGACTAATTCACCCCTCCACTTT. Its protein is CASSLGQTNSPLHF.